This passage covers 16 T cell receptor beta chains from one sample sequenced in a study of cytomegalovirus exposure and HLA in healthy donors. TCRdb's table, derived via immunoSEQ multiplex PCR, lists solely in-frame clones and lacks some. The sample lists tens of thousands of clones, 95% to 98% occurring once. The specimen sequenced was PBMCs. Receptors originate from a man younger than 30 in good health and CMV-seronegative.

The chain employs TRBV9 and TRBJ2-7; 8 nucleotides match TRBD1. The J segment lost 3 bases and the V segment lost 4 bases, leaving 27 bases of the junction unmatched. This CDR3 has 21 residues. Germline CDR1 SGDLS, CDR2 YYNGEE. CDR3 sequence: CASSFVAFGTGRHLLYYEQYV. Here the CDR3 DNA reads TGTGCCAGCAGCTTCGTAGCTTTCGGGACAGGTCGCCACCTCCTCTACTACGAGCAGTACGTC.

The rearrangement links TRBV6-5 to TRBJ2-2, with a possible D match to TRBD1 (6 bases). Per germline, CDR1 MNHEY and CDR2 SVGAGI. This CDR3 comprises 15 residues. V was cut by 7 bases and J by 1 base, with 13 bases left in between. The chain's CDR3 is CASTGAGLNTGELFF. Here the CDR3 DNA reads TGTGCCAGCACAGGGGCAGGCTTGAACACCGGGGAGCTGTTTTTT.

The chain couples TRBV2 to TRBJ2-1, with D hard to call. Germline CDR1 SNHLY, CDR2 FYNNEI. V was clipped by 6 bases and J by 7 bases, with 13 bases between them. The CDR3 spans 13 residues. The CDR3 region is CASRRIGVNEQFF. The CDR3 DNA is TGTGCCAGCAGGAGGATCGGCGTGAATGAGCAGTTCTTC.

The V gene is TRBV18, the J gene TRBJ1-5; D is unresolved. CDR1 and CDR2 (germline): KGHSH, LQKENI. CDR3 length: 13 residues. Trimming removed 4 bases from V and 4 bases from J, with 8 bases in between. CDR3 nucleotides: TGTGCCAGCTCACAGGGAGATAATCAGCCCCAGCATTTT. It encodes CASSQGDNQPQHF.

The rearrangement uses TRBV9 and TRBJ2-7, with D perhaps matching TRBD1 (6 bases). V lost 3 bases, J lost 7 bases, and 14 bases lay in between. Germline V CDR1 and CDR2: SGDLS, YYNGEE. This CDR3 contains 13 residues. CDR3: CASSETGTGEQYF. The DNA of the CDR3 is TGTGCCAGCAGCGAAACAGGGACGGGTGAGCAGTACTTC.

J is TRBJ1-5 and V is TRBV27; possible D gene TRBD1, 6 bases. The CDR3 has 17 amino acids. Trimming removed 3 bases at V and 0 bases at J, with 15 bases between. Per the germline V gene, CDR1 is MNHEY and CDR2 is SMNVEV (reference sequence). Here the CDR3 DNA reads TGTGCCAGCAGTTTGAGCTACCAGGGGTATAGCAATCAGCCCCAGCATTTT. As protein: CASSLSYQGYSNQPQHF.

The genes are TRBV7-8 and TRBJ1-2; the D gene is possibly TRBD1 (5 bases). Germline V gives CDR1 SGHVS, CDR2 FQNEAQ. Trimming took 0 bases from V and 6 from J, leaving 17 bases between them. The CDR3 consists of 16 residues. The CDR3 coding sequence is TGTGCCAGCAGCTTAGCGTATGGGGGGGGAAAGGATGGCTACACCTTC. It yields the protein CASSLAYGGGKDGYTF.

The rearrangement uses TRBV10-2 and TRBJ2-2; TRBD2 aligns across 12 bases. J gave up 6 bases and V 6 bases, and 5 bases lay outside the gene matches. The germline V gene encodes CDR1 WSHSY and CDR2 SAAADI. This CDR3 region has 15 residues. The CDR3 region has the DNA TGCGCCAGCAGGACTAGCGGGAGAAATTCCGGGGAGCTGTTTTTT. It codes for CASRTSGRNSGELFF.

The CDR3 DNA reads TGTGCCAGCAGCCGAGGGAGCGGTTACTCCTACGAGCAGTACTTC. This sequence encodes CASSRGSGYSYEQYF. This chain uses TRBV5-4 with TRBJ2-7, with D possibly TRBD2 on 5 matching bases. Between the trimmed V and J ends, which lost 4 bases and 0 bases, there was a span of 14 bases. The CDR3 spans 15 residues. Germline values: CDR1 SGHNT, CDR2 YYREEE (reference sequence). The whole variable domain, filled in from reference TRBV5-4 and TRBJ2-7, reads ETGVTQSPTHLIKTRGQQVTLRCSSQSGHNTVSWYQQALGQGPQFIFQYYREEENGRGNFPPRFSGLQFPNYSSELNVNALELDDSALYLCASSRGSGYSYEQYFGPGTRLTVT.

The rearrangement uses TRBV5-1 and TRBJ1-1, with a possible D match to TRBD1 (5 bases). The ends were cut back, 2 bases at V and 4 bases at J, with 15 bases in the middle. The CDR3 is 15 residues long. CDR1 is SGHRS, CDR2 YFSETQ, per germline. This chain's CDR3 is CASSLSVQTATEAFF. The CDR3 DNA is TGCGCCAGCAGCTTAAGTGTACAGACAGCCACTGAAGCTTTCTTT.

The chain is built from TRBV13 and TRBJ1-2, with 11 positions matching TRBD1. CDR3 length: 17 amino acids. Germline CDR1 and CDR2: PRHDT and FYEKMQ (reference sequence). Trimming cost V 4 bases and J 4 bases; bases outside gene matches: 11. CDR3 bases: TGTGCCAGCAGCTCCATAAGGACAGGGGGCTATCGCTATGGCTACACCTTC. Translated, it gives CASSSIRTGGYRYGYTF.

The chain carries TRBV7-3 and TRBJ2-2; the match to TRBD2 covers 9 bases. There are 17 residues in the CDR3. V shed 2 bases and J 6 bases; nucleotides not matched to a gene: 10. Germline CDR1 SGHTA, CDR2 FQGTGA. Written as DNA, the CDR3 is TGTGCCAGCAGCTTAGGGGTTATTAGCGGGAGACCCGGGGAGCTGTTTTTT. Amino acid sequence: CASSLGVISGRPGELFF.

The rearrangement joins TRBV25-1 to TRBJ2-7; 10 bases align to TRBD1. The trim removed 1 base at V and 3 bases at J, leaving 3 bases unmatched. Germline V gene lookup returns CDR1 MGHDK and CDR2 SYGVNS. CDR3 length equals 15 residues. The CDR3 DNA reads as TGTGCCAGCAGTGAATCTAGGGACAGGGGCTACGAGCAGTACTTC. This sequence encodes CASSESRDRGYEQYF.

The table lists this clone with a count of one. V is TRBV6-1 and J is TRBJ1-2; D is possibly TRBD1 (5 bases). CDR3 size: 15 residues. The germline V gene encodes CDR1 MNHNS and CDR2 SASEGT. V lost 6 bases, J lost 2 bases, and 16 bases lay in between. CDR3 loop: CASSAGGRSNYGYTF. CDR3 nucleotide sequence: TGTGCCAGCAGCGCTGGGGGGAGATCCAACTATGGCTACACCTTC.

The rearrangement uses TRBV2 and TRBJ1-5; no reliable D call. The length of the CDR3 is 15 residues. Germline values: CDR1 SNHLY, CDR2 FYNNEI. Trimming pared 7 bases from V and 3 bases from J, leaving 16 bases between. The DNA of the CDR3 is TGTGCCAGCAAGGGAGGCGCCGGGTCCAATCAGCCCCAGCATTTT. Amino acid sequence: CASKGGAGSNQPQHF.

V and J are TRBV12-5 and TRBJ2-1; D is ambiguous. The CDR3 sequence is 15 residues long. Trimming pared 2 bases from V and 4 bases from J, leaving 12 bases between. CDR1 is LGHNT, CDR2 FRNRAP, per germline. The CDR3: CASGLSQDSYNEQFF. CDR3 sequence (DNA): TGTGCTAGTGGTTTGTCTCAGGATAGTTACAATGAGCAGTTCTTC.